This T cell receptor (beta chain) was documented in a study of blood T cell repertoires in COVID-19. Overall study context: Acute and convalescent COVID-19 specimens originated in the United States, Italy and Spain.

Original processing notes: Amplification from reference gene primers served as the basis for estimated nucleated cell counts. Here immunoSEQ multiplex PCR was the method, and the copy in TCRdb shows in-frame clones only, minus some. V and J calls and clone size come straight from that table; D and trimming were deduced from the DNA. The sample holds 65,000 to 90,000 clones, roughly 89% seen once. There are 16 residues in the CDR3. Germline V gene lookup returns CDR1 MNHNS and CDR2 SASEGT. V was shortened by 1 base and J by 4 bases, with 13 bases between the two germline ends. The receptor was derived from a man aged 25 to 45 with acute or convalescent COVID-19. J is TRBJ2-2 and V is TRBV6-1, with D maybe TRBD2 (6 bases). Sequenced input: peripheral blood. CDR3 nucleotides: TGTGCCAGCAGTGAAGTAGGAGCGGGCCCCACCGGGGAGCTGTTTTTT. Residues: CASSEVGAGPTGELFF.